What follows are 15 T cell receptor beta chains derived from one specimen sequenced in a study of blood T cell repertoires in COVID-19. Using immunoSEQ multiplex PCR, the repertoire was profiled, and TCRdb retains in-frame clones only, with some absent. Among around 150,000 clones listed, approximately 80% were seen once. The sample comprised peripheral blood. The source is an elderly woman with active or convalescent COVID-19.

The gene calls are TRBV6-5 and TRBJ1-6; possibly TRBD1 for D (6 bases). The CDR3 length is 15 residues. Germline assignment: CDR1 MNHEY and CDR2 SVGAGI. Trimming shortened V by 2 bases and J by 5 bases, and 10 bases separated the two germline ends. CDR3 protein: CASSYRRTDNSPLHF. The CDR3 nucleotides read TGTGCCAGCAGTTACCGCCGGACAGATAATTCACCCCTCCACTTT.

The V gene is TRBV19, the J gene TRBJ2-7; 7 nucleotides match TRBD1. Germline V gene lookup returns CDR1 LNHDA and CDR2 SQIVND (reference sequence). The CDR3 has 13 amino acids. Unmatched junction bases numbered 5, after V lost 7 bases and J lost 2 bases. CDR3 sequence: CASKSTGAYEQYF. The CDR3 DNA follows: TGTGCCAGTAAGTCTACAGGGGCCTACGAGCAGTACTTC.

V is TRBV19 and J is TRBJ2-1; 9 bases agree with TRBD1. With V trimmed by 3 bases and J by 3 bases, 6 bases remained unmatched. CDR1 LNHDA and CDR2 SQIVND come from the germline V gene (reference sequence). The CDR3 has 16 amino acids. Here the CDR3 reads CASSIGQGWYYNEQFF. In DNA, the CDR3 is TGTGCCAGTAGTATCGGACAGGGGTGGTACTACAATGAGCAGTTCTTC. The whole variable domain, filled in from reference TRBV19 and TRBJ2-1, reads DGGITQSPKYLFRKEGQNVTLSCEQNLNHDAMYWYRQDPGQGLRLIYYSQIVNDFQKGDIAEGYSVSREKKESFPLTVTSAQKNPTAFYLCASSIGQGWYYNEQFFGPGTRLTVL.

The J gene is TRBJ2-7, the V gene TRBV5-1, with a weak D call TRBD2 (5 bases). V gave up 0 bases and J gave up 0 bases, with 13 bases separating them. This CDR3 has 16 residues. Per germline, CDR1 SGHRS and CDR2 YFSETQ. CDR3 bases: TGCGCCAGCAGCTTGGTTTTAGGAGGTTCCTCCTACGAGCAGTACTTC. Translation gives CASSLVLGGSSYEQYF.

This clone was seen only a few times. V usage is TRBV12-3 or TRBV12-4 and J usage is TRBJ1-6; possible D gene TRBD1, 5 bases. The V and J ends lost 6 bases and 7 bases respectively, with 10 bases between them. This CDR3 is 13 amino acids long. This CDR3 is CASRIPGNSPLHF. CDR3 DNA: TGTGCCAGCAGGATACCAGGGAATTCACCCCTCCACTTT.

This chain uses TRBV6-2 or TRBV6-3 with TRBJ1-2; 10 bases line up with TRBD1. Germline V gene data show CDR1 as MNHEY and CDR2 as SVGEGT. V shed 6 bases, J shed 8 bases, and the junction held 12 bases outside the gene matches. This CDR3 has 15 residues. Written as DNA, the CDR3 is TGTGCCAGCAGCCGTACTCCGGGACAGGGGCGAGGCTACACCTTC. Its translation: CASSRTPGQGRGYTF.

The rearrangement links TRBV28 to TRBJ1-2, with 9 nucleotides matching TRBD1. This CDR3 has 13 amino acids. V was clipped by 6 bases and J by 7 bases; unmatched bases: 6. CDR1 MDHEN and CDR2 SYDVKM come from the germline V gene. The CDR3 loop reads CASRGQGLGGYTF. The CDR3 DNA reads TGTGCCAGCAGAGGACAGGGGTTGGGTGGCTACACCTTC.

This clone was observed once. V and J are TRBV6-5 and TRBJ1-4; D might be TRBD1 (6 bases). The germline V and J ends were trimmed by 6 bases and 3 bases, with 14 bases remaining between them. The CDR3 is 15 amino acids. CDR1 is MNHEY and CDR2 is SVGAGI in the germline V gene. CDR3 DNA: TGTGCCAGCAGGTACCGGACAGCGTCTAATGAAAAACTGTTTTTT. This translates into CASRYRTASNEKLFF.

The chain carries TRBV5-1 and TRBJ2-7, with 11 bases matching TRBD1. The germline CDR1 and CDR2 sequences are SGHRS and YFSETQ. Trimming at V came to 1 base and at J to 4 bases, leaving 4 bases not matched to a gene. CDR3 length equals 15 residues. The CDR3 DNA follows: TGCGCCAGCAGCTTGACCCGGGACAGGGGGTACGAGCAGTACTTC. It translates to CASSLTRDRGYEQYF.

The chain uses TRBV20-1 and TRBJ1-1; 9 positions match TRBD1. Germline V lookup: CDR1 DFQATT, CDR2 SNEGSKA (reference sequence). CDR3 length: 15 amino acids. Trimming took 3 bases from V and 4 from J; bases not matched to a gene: 9. The DNA of the CDR3 is TGCAGTGCTAGTGACAGGGGGAGCGGTTCCACTGAAGCTTTCTTT. Protein product: CSASDRGSGSTEAFF.

There are a few counts of this clone. This chain links TRBV12-5 with TRBJ1-1; D not resolved. Germline values: CDR1 LGHNT, CDR2 FRNRAP. Trimming stripped 1 base from V and 2 bases from J, with 14 bases between. This CDR3 spans 16 amino acids. CDR3 in amino acids: CASGLGGTTGNTEAFF. CDR3 sequence (DNA): TGTGCTAGTGGTTTGGGGGGAACAACGGGAAACACTGAAGCTTTCTTT.

The CDR3 nucleotides are TGTGCCAGCAGCTTTTATCGGGAGACCCAGTACTTC. Encoded protein: CASSFYRETQYF. This chain connects TRBV5-4 to TRBJ2-5, with D unclear. CDR1 is SGHNT and CDR2 is YYREEE in the germline V gene (reference sequence). The length of the CDR3 is 12 residues. V shed 2 bases and J shed 5 bases, with 7 bases lying between them.

The genes are TRBV18 and TRBJ2-7; 7 bases agree with TRBD1. Germline V gene lookup returns CDR1 KGHSH and CDR2 LQKENI. The CDR3 has 17 residues. V shed 0 bases and J 5 bases; nucleotides not matched to a gene: 13. CDR3 DNA sequence: TGTGCCAGCTCACCACCCGGAACAGGGGCCGGTCGGAACGAGCAGTACTTC. Encoded protein: CASSPPGTGAGRNEQYF.

This rearrangement joins TRBV28 to TRBJ2-3, with no clear D. Trimming stripped 2 bases from V and 3 bases from J, with 12 bases between. Germline loops: CDR1 MDHEN, CDR2 SYDVKM. The CDR3 consists of 15 residues. The CDR3 here is CASSLMGSDTDTQYF. CDR3 DNA: TGTGCCAGCAGTTTAATGGGCTCTGATACAGATACGCAGTATTTT.

The genes are TRBV7-8 and TRBJ2-1; the D gene is possibly TRBD2 (6 bases). Germline V gene sequence: CDR1 SGHVS, CDR2 FQNEAQ. V shed 0 bases and J shed 9 bases, with 15 bases lying between them. The CDR3 is 15 amino acids. The CDR3 loop reads CASSLAPVGSGEQFF. The CDR3 bases are TGTGCCAGCAGCTTAGCTCCCGTCGGTAGCGGTGAGCAGTTCTTC.